Shown below are 25 T cell receptor beta chains from a single sample sequenced in a study of T-cell memory formation after mild COVID-19 (dated by TCRdb to 2020 to 2023). The protocol used for the library was 5' RACE. The instrument given in TCRdb is Illumina NovaSeq 6000. Using fastp at Q25 and MiXCR, TCRdb reprocessed the public reads and kept productive beta chains. One record per CDR3 amino acid sequence lists the most common genes and DNA. Present in this sample are roughly 550,000 distinct CDR3 sequences, about a fifth of which were seen just once. Jointly, the top ten make up around an eighth of the sample. Sequencing was carried out using PBMCs or a T cell subset sorted from them (not recorded which). The origin of the receptors is an adult woman who had mild COVID-19 (a few samples of this study predate the infection). The sample titles of this study are shuffled in the database, so cell type and time point are left out; the donor was told from shared clones.

This clonotype was observed a handful of times. CDR3 in amino acids: CASLGAYEQYF. CDR3 nucleotides: TGTGCCAGCTTAGGGGCCTACGAGCAGTACTTC. V and J are TRBV6-5 and TRBJ2-7, with D perhaps matching TRBD1 (5 bases). The CDR3 runs to 11 residues. Per the germline V gene, CDR1 is MNHEY and CDR2 is SVGAGI. V was shortened by 8 bases and J by 2 bases, with 7 bases between the two germline ends.

This clonotype showed up just a few times. The chain carries TRBV4-2 and TRBJ2-3, with D unclear. There are 14 residues in the CDR3. Germline V gene data show CDR1 as LGHNA and CDR2 as YNFKEQ. V dropped 1 base and J dropped 0 bases, with 5 bases sitting between them. CDR3 nucleotide sequence: TGTGCCAGCAGCCAAGGACATAGCACAGATACGCAGTATTTT. Translating it yields CASSQGHSTDTQYF.

In its sample, this clonotype was seen once. This chain links TRBV14 with TRBJ2-7; 8 nucleotides agree with TRBD2. The V gene end was trimmed by 3 bases and the J gene end by 3 bases; junction bases not matched to a gene: 10. This CDR3 has 16 amino acids. Germline V lookup: CDR1 SGHDN, CDR2 FVKESK. CDR3 residues: CASSHEGERENYEQYF. In DNA form, the CDR3 reads TGTGCCAGCAGCCACGAGGGGGAGCGGGAGAACTACGAGCAGTACTTC.

V usage is TRBV20-1 and J usage is TRBJ2-7; 11 bases line up with TRBD2. The CDR3 sequence is 14 residues long. J lost 2 bases, V lost 6 bases, and 6 bases had no gene match. CDR1 is DFQATT and CDR2 is SNEGSKA in the germline V gene (reference sequence). The CDR3 reads CSATGTSGPYEQYF. CDR3 coding DNA: TGCAGTGCAACCGGGACTAGCGGTCCCTACGAGCAGTACTTC.

This clonotype was seen a handful of times. CDR3 nucleotides: TGTGCCAGCAGCGTAGGGGACAGCGTGTATGGCTACACCTTC. Protein: CASSVGDSVYGYTF. The chain carries TRBV9 and TRBJ1-2; 7 nucleotides align to TRBD1. The J segment lost 5 bases and the V segment lost 0 bases, leaving 4 bases of the junction unmatched. The CDR3 runs 14 residues. The germline gives CDR1 SGDLS, CDR2 YYNGEE.

In its sample, this clonotype was seen a few times. The chain employs TRBV6-6 and TRBJ1-1, with 8 bases aligning to TRBD1. The V gene end was trimmed by 4 bases and the J gene end by 5 bases; junction bases not matched to a gene: 9. Germline CDR1 and CDR2: MNHNY and SVGAGI (reference sequence). This CDR3 contains 15 residues. The CDR3 sequence is CASSSDRGRTTEAFF. In DNA form, the CDR3 reads TGTGCCAGCAGTTCTGACAGGGGTCGGACGACTGAAGCTTTCTTT.

This clonotype was recorded a few times. The CDR3 loop reads CASVHPGTYEQYF. The CDR3 DNA reads as TGTGCCAGCGTACATCCCGGAACCTACGAGCAGTACTTC. This sequence joins TRBV3-1 and TRBJ2-7, with no clear D. V lost 8 bases to trimming and J lost 2 bases, with 13 bases between them. From germline, CDR1 is LGHDT and CDR2 YNNKEL (reference sequence). The CDR3 runs to 13 residues.

This clonotype appeared a few times. V usage is TRBV6-5 and J usage is TRBJ1-2; 7 bases fit TRBD1. V trimming: 6 bases; J trimming: 8 bases; junction bases outside the gene matches: 9. Looked up from germline, CDR1 is MNHEY and CDR2 is SVGAGI. The CDR3 is made up of 13 amino acids. For the CDR3, the DNA is TGTGCCAGCAGAGAACCGGGACAGCGCGGCTACACCTTC. It specifies CASREPGQRGYTF.

The chain combines TRBV18 with TRBJ2-1; TRBD2 matches 10 bases. The germline V gene encodes CDR1 KGHSH and CDR2 LQKENI. The CDR3 runs to 15 residues. Unmatched junction bases numbered 5, after V lost 3 bases and J lost 6 bases. CDR3 in amino acids: CASSPLAGGSNEQFF. The CDR3 DNA reads TGTGCCAGCTCACCTTTAGCGGGAGGTTCCAATGAGCAGTTCTTC. Combining the CDR3 with reference TRBV18 and TRBJ2-1 gives the whole variable domain NAGVMQNPRHLVRRRGQEARLRCSPMKGHSHVYWYRQLPEEGLKFMVYLQKENIIDESGMPKERFSAEFPKEGPSILRIQQVVRGDSAAYFCASSPLAGGSNEQFFGPGTRLTVL.

The chain carries TRBV6-5 and TRBJ2-1; 12 bases map to TRBD2. This CDR3 comprises 15 residues. Unmatched junction bases numbered 3, after V lost 6 bases and J lost 3 bases. Germline CDR1 MNHEY, CDR2 SVGAGI. CDR3 region: CASRKLAGGYNEQFF. In DNA, the CDR3 is TGTGCCAGCAGGAAACTAGCGGGAGGCTACAATGAGCAGTTCTTC.

This clonotype has a handful of counts. The rearrangement joins TRBV12-3 or TRBV12-4 to TRBJ2-7; 10 nucleotides agree with TRBD2. After removal of 3 bases from V and 8 bases from J, the junction contained 7 bases not matched to a gene. CDR3 length: 14 amino acids. The chain's CDR3 is CASSLRLAGVQQYF. The CDR3, as DNA: TGTGCCAGCAGTTTGCGACTAGCGGGCGTACAGCAGTACTTC.

This clonotype came up a few times. The chain couples TRBV11-2 to TRBJ2-7; D is unclear. Germline V CDR1 and CDR2: SGHAT, FQNNGV. The CDR3 is 14 amino acids. V lost 4 bases to trimming and J lost 6 bases, with 16 bases between them. The CDR3 sequence: CASSSAMIAPEQYF. CDR3 sequence (DNA): TGTGCCAGCAGCTCCGCGATGATTGCCCCCGAGCAGTACTTC.

Here the CDR3 DNA reads TGTGCCAGCAGTATAAGGGGGTTCGGGGCTCGGCAGTACTTC. Its protein is CASSIRGFGARQYF. The V call is TRBV27, the J call TRBJ2-7; tentatively, D is TRBD1 (6 bases). Germline V gene data show CDR1 as MNHEY and CDR2 as SMNVEV (reference sequence). This CDR3 is 14 amino acids long. Trimming removed 5 bases from V and 9 bases from J, with 20 bases in between.

The V gene is TRBV4-2, the J gene TRBJ2-1; possibly TRBD2 for D (6 bases). CDR3 length: 17 residues. V gave up 0 bases and J gave up 4 bases, with 16 bases separating them. Germline CDR1 LGHNA, CDR2 YNFKEQ. For the CDR3, the DNA is TGTGCCAGCAGCCAAGACCCAATACGGGACTTTTACAATGAGCAGTTCTTC. Protein product: CASSQDPIRDFYNEQFF.

The chain recombines TRBV5-5 with TRBJ2-3; D is tentatively TRBD1 or TRBD2 (6 bases each). CDR1 is SGHKS and CDR2 is YYEKEE in the germline V gene (reference sequence). The ends were cut back, 0 bases at V and 3 bases at J, with 14 bases in the middle. This CDR3 contains 16 residues. In DNA form, the CDR3 reads TGTGCCAGCAGCTTGGGGGGGGCAAAGCTTACAGATACGCAGTATTTT. It encodes CASSLGGAKLTDTQYF.

This clonotype was observed at least ten times. V usage is TRBV24-1 and J usage is TRBJ2-3, with D possibly matching TRBD1 (7 bases). Trimming removed 4 bases at V and 3 bases at J, with 13 bases between. From germline, CDR1 is KGHDR and CDR2 SFDVKD. The CDR3 has 15 residues. In DNA form, the CDR3 reads TGTGCCACCAGTGAATCAGGGGGGCCGACAGATACGCAGTATTTT. Translation: CATSESGGPTDTQYF.

The chain joins TRBV7-2 to TRBJ2-3; D may be TRBD1 (6 bases). Germline CDR1 and CDR2: SGHTA and FQGNSA. The CDR3 consists of 17 residues. V was clipped by 5 bases and J by 0 bases, with 18 bases between them. CDR3 amino acids: CASSLMLGAESTDTQYF. The CDR3 DNA reads TGTGCCAGCAGCCTCATGTTGGGGGCAGAAAGCACAGATACGCAGTATTTT.

This clonotype was detected only a few times. V is TRBV7-3 and J is TRBJ2-7; D possibly matches TRBD1 or TRBD2 (5 bases each). Germline V lookup: CDR1 SGHTA, CDR2 FQGTGA. The V end was cut by 2 bases, the J end by 2 bases, with 13 bases between. CDR3 length: 15 residues. Here the CDR3 reads CASSLGGTPTYEQYF. CDR3 DNA sequence: TGTGCCAGCAGCTTAGGTGGGACGCCGACCTACGAGCAGTACTTC.

The chain carries TRBV7-9 and TRBJ1-2; 7 bases are a match to TRBD1. The germline V gene has CDR1 SEHNR and CDR2 FQNEAQ (reference sequence). V lost 4 bases, J lost 4 bases, and 3 bases stayed unmatched. The CDR3 is 13 residues long. The CDR3 sequence: CASSSGGFYGYTF. CDR3 nucleotides: TGTGCCAGCAGCTCAGGGGGATTCTATGGCTACACCTTC.

The chain uses TRBV5-6 and TRBJ1-2; no reliable D call. The CDR3 is 14 residues long. Germline CDR1 is SGHDT and CDR2 is YYEEEE. V lost 1 base, J lost 4 bases, and 11 bases lay in between. The CDR3 spells CASSLSRTVYGYTF. The CDR3 bases are TGTGCCAGCAGCTTGAGCCGGACGGTCTATGGCTACACCTTC.

This clonotype was detected a few times. The chain recombines TRBV4-2 with TRBJ1-1; D is uncertain. The length of the CDR3 is 14 residues. The V end lost 2 bases, the J end lost 1 base, and 8 bases lay between the germline ends. Germline lookup yields CDR1 LGHNA and CDR2 YNFKEQ. The CDR3 nucleotides are TGTGCCAGCAGCCAAAGGGATGGGAACACTGAAGCTTTCTTT. Protein product: CASSQRDGNTEAFF.

This chain links TRBV12-3 or TRBV12-4 with TRBJ1-5; TRBD1 might be the D (6 bases). The CDR3 length is 14 residues. The V end was cut by 6 bases, the J end by 3 bases, with 12 bases between. CDR3 amino acids: CASSQDSPNQPQHF. The CDR3 DNA reads TGTGCCAGCAGCCAGGACAGCCCCAATCAGCCCCAGCATTTT.

This clonotype was picked up a small number of times. This chain uses TRBV6-4 with TRBJ2-2, with TRBD2 matching over 7 bases. From germline, CDR1 is MRHNA and CDR2 SNTAGT. This CDR3 has 16 residues. The trim removed 3 bases at V and 0 bases at J, leaving 4 bases unmatched. The CDR3: CASSDGGGANTGELFF. The CDR3 bases are TGTGCCAGCAGTGATGGCGGGGGAGCGAACACCGGGGAGCTGTTTTTT.

This clonotype was seen many times. The CDR3 sequence is CASSRRQGSGNTEAFF. For the CDR3, the DNA is TGTGCCAGCAGCCGGAGACAGGGATCGGGGAACACTGAAGCTTTCTTT. V and J are TRBV3-1 and TRBJ1-1; 7 nucleotides agree with TRBD1. Germline V CDR1 and CDR2: LGHDT, YNNKEL (reference sequence). V was pared by 4 bases and J by 1 base, with 9 bases of the junction left unmatched. The CDR3 is 16 residues long.

V gene TRBV20-1 combines with J gene TRBJ2-3; the D is unclear. The CDR3 covers 13 residues. V lost 1 base, J lost 0 bases, and 5 bases lay in between. The germline V gene has CDR1 DFQATT and CDR2 SNEGSKA (reference sequence). The DNA of the CDR3 is TGCAGTGCTAGAGGAGTCAGCACAGATACGCAGTATTTT. This codes for CSARGVSTDTQYF.